This TCR beta chain is drawn from a study of blood T cell repertoires in COVID-19. Study-level background: Collection of acute and convalescent COVID-19 samples took place in the United States, Italy and Spain.

The CDR3 totals 16 residues. The J segment lost 6 bases and the V segment lost 1 base, leaving 9 bases of the junction unmatched. Germline assignment: CDR1 SGHRS and CDR2 YFSETQ. Method: immunoSEQ multiplex PCR; TCRdb's copy keeps in-frame clones and lacks some. The sample consists of around 110,000 clones, around 80% of them appearing once. The rearrangement uses TRBV5-1 and TRBJ2-1; 8 bases align to TRBD2. This sequence was found in a man aged 55 to 70 with active or convalescent COVID-19. Sequencing used peripheral blood. CDR3 loop: CASSLNGGASSNEQFF. In nucleotides, the CDR3 is TGCGCCAGCAGCTTGAACGGGGGGGCTAGCAGCAATGAGCAGTTCTTC.